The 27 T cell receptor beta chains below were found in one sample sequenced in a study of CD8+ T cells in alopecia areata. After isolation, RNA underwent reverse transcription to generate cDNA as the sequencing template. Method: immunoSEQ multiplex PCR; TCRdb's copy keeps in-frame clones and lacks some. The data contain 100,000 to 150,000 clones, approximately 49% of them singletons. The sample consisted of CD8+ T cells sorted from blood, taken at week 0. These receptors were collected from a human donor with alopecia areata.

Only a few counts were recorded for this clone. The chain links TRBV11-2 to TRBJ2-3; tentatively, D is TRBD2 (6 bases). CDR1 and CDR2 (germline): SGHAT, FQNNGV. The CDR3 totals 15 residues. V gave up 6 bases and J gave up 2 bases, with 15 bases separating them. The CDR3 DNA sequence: TGTGCCAGCAGTTCCCTGACGGGAGCCACAGATACGCAGTATTTT. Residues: CASSSLTGATDTQYF.

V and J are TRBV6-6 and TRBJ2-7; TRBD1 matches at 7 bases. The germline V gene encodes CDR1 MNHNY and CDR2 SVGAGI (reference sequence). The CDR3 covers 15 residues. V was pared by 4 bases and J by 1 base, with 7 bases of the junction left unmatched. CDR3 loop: CASSFRTGDSYEQYF. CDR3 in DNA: TGTGCCAGCAGTTTCAGGACAGGCGATTCCTACGAGCAGTACTTC.

This CDR3 is CASSIVGASEAFF. CDR3 nucleotides: TGTGCCAGTAGTATAGTAGGGGCATCTGAAGCTTTCTTT. This chain joins TRBV19 and TRBJ1-1; weak D call: TRBD1 (5 bases). This CDR3 is built from 13 residues. Germline CDR1 and CDR2: LNHDA and SQIVND (reference sequence). V was cut by 1 base and J by 6 bases, with 9 bases left in between. Combining the CDR3 with reference TRBV19 and TRBJ1-1 gives the whole variable domain DGGITQSPKYLFRKEGQNVTLSCEQNLNHDAMYWYRQDPGQGLRLIYYSQIVNDFQKGDIAEGYSVSREKKESFPLTVTSAQKNPTAFYLCASSIVGASEAFFGQGTRLTVV.

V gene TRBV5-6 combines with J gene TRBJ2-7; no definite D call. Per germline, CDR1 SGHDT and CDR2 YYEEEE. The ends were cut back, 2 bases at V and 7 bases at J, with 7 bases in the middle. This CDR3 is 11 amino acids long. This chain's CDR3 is CASSFSLEQYF. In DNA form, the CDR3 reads TGTGCCAGCAGCTTCTCCCTGGAGCAGTACTTC.

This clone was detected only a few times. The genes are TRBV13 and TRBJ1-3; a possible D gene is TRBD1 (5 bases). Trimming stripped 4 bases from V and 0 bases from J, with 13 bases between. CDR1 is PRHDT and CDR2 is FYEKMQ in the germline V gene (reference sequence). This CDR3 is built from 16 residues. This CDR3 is CASSSGRDLSGNTIYF. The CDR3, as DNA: TGTGCCAGCAGCTCGGGCAGGGACCTCTCTGGAAACACCATATATTTT.

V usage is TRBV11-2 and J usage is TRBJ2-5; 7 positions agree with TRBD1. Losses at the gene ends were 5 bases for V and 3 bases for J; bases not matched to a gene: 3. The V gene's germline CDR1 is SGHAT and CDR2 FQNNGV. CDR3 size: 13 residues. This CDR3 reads CASSTDREETQYF. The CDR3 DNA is TGTGCCAGCAGCACCGACAGGGAAGAGACCCAGTACTTC.

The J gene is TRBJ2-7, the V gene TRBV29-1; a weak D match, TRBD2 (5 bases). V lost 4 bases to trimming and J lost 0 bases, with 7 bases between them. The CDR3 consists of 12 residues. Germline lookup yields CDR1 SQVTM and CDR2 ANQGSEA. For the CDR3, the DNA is TGCAGCGTTGGAGGGATCTCCTACGAGCAGTACTTC. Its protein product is CSVGGISYEQYF.

The CDR3 coding sequence is TGTGCCAGCAGTGGGGTCAGGTCCTACACCTTC. Amino acid sequence: CASSGVRSYTF. The genes are TRBV2 and TRBJ1-2; D not resolved. The germline gives CDR1 SNHLY, CDR2 FYNNEI. The CDR3 is made up of 11 amino acids. The V and J ends lost 4 bases and 10 bases respectively, with 10 bases between them.

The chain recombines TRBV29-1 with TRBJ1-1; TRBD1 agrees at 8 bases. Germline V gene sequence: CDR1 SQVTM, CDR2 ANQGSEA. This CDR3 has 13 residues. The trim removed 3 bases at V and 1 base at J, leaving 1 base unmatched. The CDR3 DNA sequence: TGCAGCGTTGAGGGGACAGGGAACACTGAAGCTTTCTTT. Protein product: CSVEGTGNTEAFF.

CDR3 amino acids: CASSFIAGGNQPQHF. The CDR3 DNA follows: TGTGCCAGCAGTTTCATCGCGGGAGGCAATCAGCCCCAGCATTTT. V and J are TRBV27 and TRBJ1-5; D remains unclear. V lost 3 bases and J lost 2, with 11 bases in between. Germline CDR1 reads MNHEY; CDR2 reads SMNVEV (reference sequence). The CDR3 extends over 15 amino acids.

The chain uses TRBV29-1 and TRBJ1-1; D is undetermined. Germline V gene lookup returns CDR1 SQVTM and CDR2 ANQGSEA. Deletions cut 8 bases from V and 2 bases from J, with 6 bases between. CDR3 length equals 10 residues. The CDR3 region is CSFINTEAFF. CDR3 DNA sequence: TGCAGCTTCATAAACACTGAAGCTTTCTTT.

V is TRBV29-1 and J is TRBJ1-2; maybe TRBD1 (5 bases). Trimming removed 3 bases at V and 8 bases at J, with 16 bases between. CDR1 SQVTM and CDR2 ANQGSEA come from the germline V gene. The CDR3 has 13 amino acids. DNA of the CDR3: TGCAGCGTTGACTCCGGGACTCGAGGAGGCTACACCTTC. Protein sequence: CSVDSGTRGGYTF.

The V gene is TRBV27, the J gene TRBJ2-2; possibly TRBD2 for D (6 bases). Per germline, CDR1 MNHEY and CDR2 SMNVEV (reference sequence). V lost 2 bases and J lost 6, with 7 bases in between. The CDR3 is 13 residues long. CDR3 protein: CASSLGGPGELFF. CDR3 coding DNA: TGTGCCAGCAGTTTAGGAGGGCCCGGGGAGCTGTTTTTT.

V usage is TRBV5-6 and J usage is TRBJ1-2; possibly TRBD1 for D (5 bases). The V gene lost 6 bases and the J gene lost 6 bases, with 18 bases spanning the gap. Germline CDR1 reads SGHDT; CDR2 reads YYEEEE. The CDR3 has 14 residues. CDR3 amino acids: CASNPSPQGDGYTF. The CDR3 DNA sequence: TGTGCCAGCAACCCCTCCCCCCAAGGGGATGGCTACACCTTC.

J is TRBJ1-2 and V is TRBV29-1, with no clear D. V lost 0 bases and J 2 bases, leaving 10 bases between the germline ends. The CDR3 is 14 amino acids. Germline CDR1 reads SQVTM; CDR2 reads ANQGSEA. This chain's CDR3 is CSVEESRANYGYTF. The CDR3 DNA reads TGCAGCGTTGAAGAGAGTCGAGCAAACTATGGCTACACCTTC.

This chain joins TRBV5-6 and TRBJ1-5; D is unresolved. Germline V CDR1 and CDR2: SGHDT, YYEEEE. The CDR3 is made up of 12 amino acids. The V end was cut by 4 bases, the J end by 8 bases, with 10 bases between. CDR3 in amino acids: CASSVYQEPQHF. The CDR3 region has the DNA TGTGCCAGCAGCGTCTATCAGGAGCCCCAGCATTTT.

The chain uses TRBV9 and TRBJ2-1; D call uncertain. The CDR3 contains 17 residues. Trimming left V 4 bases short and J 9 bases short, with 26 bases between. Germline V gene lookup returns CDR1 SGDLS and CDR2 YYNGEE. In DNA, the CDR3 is TGTGCCAGCAGCCCGAACGGCGGCCGTAAAGATATCAGTGAGCAGTTCTTC. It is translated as CASSPNGGRKDISEQFF.

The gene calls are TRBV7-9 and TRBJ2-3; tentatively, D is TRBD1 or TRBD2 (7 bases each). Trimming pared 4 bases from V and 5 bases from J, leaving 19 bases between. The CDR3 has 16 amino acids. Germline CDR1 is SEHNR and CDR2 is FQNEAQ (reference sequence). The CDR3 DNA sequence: TGTGCCAGCAGCTCTCTAAGACAGGGAGGGGGAGATACGCAGTATTTT. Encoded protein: CASSSLRQGGGDTQYF.

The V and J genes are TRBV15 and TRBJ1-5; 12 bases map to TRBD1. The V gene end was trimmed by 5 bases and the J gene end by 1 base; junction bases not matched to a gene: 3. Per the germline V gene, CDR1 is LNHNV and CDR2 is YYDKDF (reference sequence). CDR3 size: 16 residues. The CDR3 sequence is CATSGGQGASNQPQHF. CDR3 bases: TGTGCCACCAGCGGGGGACAGGGGGCAAGCAATCAGCCCCAGCATTTT.

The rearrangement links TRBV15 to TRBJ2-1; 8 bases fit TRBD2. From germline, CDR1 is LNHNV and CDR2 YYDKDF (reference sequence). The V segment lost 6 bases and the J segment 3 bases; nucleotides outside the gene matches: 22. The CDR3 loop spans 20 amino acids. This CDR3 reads CATSPPPGPSLAGIYNEQFF. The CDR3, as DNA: TGTGCCACCAGTCCCCCTCCGGGACCATCTCTAGCGGGCATCTACAATGAGCAGTTCTTC.

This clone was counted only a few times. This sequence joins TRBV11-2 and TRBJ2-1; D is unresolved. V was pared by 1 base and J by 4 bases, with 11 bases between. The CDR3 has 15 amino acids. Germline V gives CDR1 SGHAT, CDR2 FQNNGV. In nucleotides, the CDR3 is TGTGCCAGCAGCTTAGCCCCTCTGGGTTACAATGAGCAGTTCTTC. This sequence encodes CASSLAPLGYNEQFF.

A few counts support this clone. CDR3 nucleotide sequence: TGCAGCGTCGGGGGTTTACCCAGGGGCCCCTACGAGCAGTACTTC. Translating it yields CSVGGLPRGPYEQYF. The chain is built from TRBV29-1 and TRBJ2-7, with D perhaps being TRBD1 or TRBD2 (6 bases each). Trimming pared 6 bases from V and 2 bases from J, leaving 20 bases between. The CDR3 is 15 amino acids. Germline V lookup: CDR1 SQVTM, CDR2 ANQGSEA.

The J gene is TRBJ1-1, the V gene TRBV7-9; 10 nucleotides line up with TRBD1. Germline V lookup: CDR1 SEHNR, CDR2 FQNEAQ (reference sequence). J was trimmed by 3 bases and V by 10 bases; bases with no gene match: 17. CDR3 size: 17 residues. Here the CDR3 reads CATTIPTGGRLDTEAFF. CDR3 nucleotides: TGTGCCACCACAATCCCGACAGGGGGCAGATTAGACACTGAAGCTTTCTTT.

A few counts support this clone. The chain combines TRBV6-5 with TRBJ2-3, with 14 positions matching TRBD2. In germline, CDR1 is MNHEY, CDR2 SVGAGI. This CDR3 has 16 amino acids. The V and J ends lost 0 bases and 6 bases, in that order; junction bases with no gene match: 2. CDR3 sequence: CASSYSTSGGADTQYF. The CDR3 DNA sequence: TGTGCCAGCAGTTACTCGACTAGCGGGGGGGCCGATACGCAGTATTTT.

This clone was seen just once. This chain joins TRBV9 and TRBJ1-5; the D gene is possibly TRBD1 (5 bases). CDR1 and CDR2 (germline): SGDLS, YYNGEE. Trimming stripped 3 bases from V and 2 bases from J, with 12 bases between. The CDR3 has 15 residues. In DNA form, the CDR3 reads TGTGCCAGCAGCGCGCAGGGTGGGGGCAATCAGCCCCAGCATTTT. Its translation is CASSAQGGGNQPQHF.

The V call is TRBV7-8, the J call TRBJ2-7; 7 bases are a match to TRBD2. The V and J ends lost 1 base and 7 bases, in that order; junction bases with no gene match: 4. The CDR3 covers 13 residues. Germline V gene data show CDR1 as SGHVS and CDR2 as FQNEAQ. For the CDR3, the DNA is TGTGCCAGCAGCTTAGGAGGACTAGGGGAGCAGTACTTC. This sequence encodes CASSLGGLGEQYF.

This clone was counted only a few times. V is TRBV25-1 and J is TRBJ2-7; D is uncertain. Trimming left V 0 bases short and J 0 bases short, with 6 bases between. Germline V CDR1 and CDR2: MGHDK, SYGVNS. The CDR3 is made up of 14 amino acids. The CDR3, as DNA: TGTGCCAGCAGTGAATACCGTAGCTCCTACGAGCAGTACTTC. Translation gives CASSEYRSSYEQYF.